The count of the clone carrying this T cell receptor (beta chain) is one. The entry originates in a study of T-cell memory formation after mild COVID-19. Background on the study: Clustering of TCRs was largely donor specific.

After 5'RACE with constant-segment primers, TCR alpha and TCR beta cDNA libraries carrying sample barcodes and UMIs were obtained. TCRdb passed the 5' RACE reads through MiXCR, listing each CDR3 protein once. The profile shows 400,000 to 450,000 distinct CDR3 sequences, over 15% of them singletons. Sample: PBMCs or a T cell subset sorted from them (not recorded which). The origin of this receptor is a man aged 18 to 29 who had mild COVID-19 (a few samples of this study predate the infection). Cell type and time point are not known.

The DNA of the CDR3 is TGTGCCAGCAGCACTACAGACTCTGGGGCCAACGTCCTGACTTTC. It encodes CASSTTDSGANVLTF. The rearrangement links TRBV7-6 to TRBJ2-6; D ambiguous. Trimming stripped 5 bases from V and 0 bases from J, with 8 bases between. The germline V gene encodes CDR1 SGHVS and CDR2 FNYEAQ. This CDR3 has 15 residues.